This T cell receptor beta chain comes out of a study of T cell repertoires in cytomegalovirus infection. Whole-study context: Well-studied HLA-B-restricted epitopes and recently identified HLA-C-restricted epitopes of CMV were both used in the study.

V dropped 5 bases and J dropped 4 bases, with 14 bases sitting between them. This CDR3 has 14 amino acids. Germline CDR1 is MNHEY and CDR2 is SMNVEV (reference sequence). TCRdb ran MiXCR on the reads and lists one entry per CDR3 protein. Of hundreds of thousands of distinct CDR3 sequences in the sample, around 32% were seen once. Study-level results: Dominant in the ex vivo response were TCR beta clonotypes restricted by HLA-C and specific for CMV.

In this sample, this clonotype turned up once. Its antigen remains unidentified. The TCR was taken from a human donor in good health (CMV status not recorded). Some clones in this sample may be carry-over from other donors' samples. The specimen was cultured PBMCs, collected from culture after CMV antigen stimulation. The J gene is TRBJ1-1, the V gene TRBV27; no reliable D call. Here the CDR3 reads CASSIARVGTEAFF. The CDR3 region has the DNA TGTGCCAGCAGTATTGCAAGGGTCGGCACTGAAGCTTTCTTT.